Below are 19 T cell receptor beta chains sequenced from a single sample in a study of TET2 disruption in CD19-targeted CAR T cells (dated 2018 in TCRdb). In the paper's terms, the treatment or condition label means: autologous CTL019 cells: CD19 CAR with 4-1BB and CD3 zeta domains. Receptors were amplified or captured by the immunoSEQ multiplex PCR assay. This immuneACCESS table, as held by TCRdb, lists in-frame sequences with V and J called but not all clones. Of the missing ones, under half trace to an unresolved V gene in checked studies; the others have no known cause. Per the sample table, the count is approximately 27,000 clones. 1.9% of the sample is in the top ten clones. Their antigens remain unidentified. This specimen was CD8- CAR+ T cells sorted from cultured blood T cells, taken for CD19 CAR T cell therapy. The cell subset or site label corresponds to: CD8-negative CAR-positive T cells from the infusion product. The receptors derive from a man between 65 and 85 years old with chronic lymphocytic leukemia.

Frequency places this clone as medium-sized. The read gets to within 3 residues of the CDR3 end, and the germline J gene fills in the rest. The J gene is TRBJ2-3, the V gene TRBV10-3; 7 bases line up with TRBD1. The V segment lost 9 bases and the J segment 3 bases; nucleotides outside the gene matches: 9. CDR3 size: 14 residues. Germline V gives CDR1 ENHRY, CDR2 SYGVKD. CDR3 bases read: TGTGCCATGCAGACAGGGATGGAAACAGATACG. This translates into CAMQTGMETDT. In full, the CDR3 reads CAMQTGMETDTQYF.

A remark on this clone: One end of the junction does not line up with germline, which may come from a read error. The read ends 3 residues before the CDR3 terminus; that terminus is restored from the germline J gene. Other DNA sequences in the same sample also yield this CDR3. The J gene is TRBJ1-2, the V gene TRBV2, with 7 bases aligning to TRBD1. CDR1 and CDR2 (germline): SNHLY, FYNNEI. This CDR3 is 13 amino acids long. The sequenced CDR3 bases are TGTGCCAGCAGTCAAGGGGGCACCTATGGT. It is translated as CASSQGGTYG. The whole CDR3 is CASSQGGTYGYTF.

Note on this clone: The read stops 3 residues short of the end of the CDR3; the missing end is completed from the germline J gene. This chain links TRBV12-3 or TRBV12-4 with TRBJ2-3, with a weak D call TRBD2 (7 bases). The CDR3 runs 17 residues. Between the trimmed V and J ends, which lost 4 bases and 3 bases, there was a span of 20 bases. The CDR3 protein is CASSSQGGGTGTDTQYF. CDR3 DNA (partial): TGTGCCAGCAGTTCCCAAGGGGGGGGGACGGGGACAGATACG.

To note about this clone: The DNA ends 3 residues before the CDR3 does, and the rest of the CDR3 is filled in from the germline J gene. The chain employs TRBV5-1 and TRBJ2-3; 12 bases match TRBD1. The CDR3 covers 15 residues. V was clipped by 4 bases and J by 5 bases; unmatched bases: 5. Germline V gene data show CDR1 as SGHRS and CDR2 as YFSETQ. The DNA read from the CDR3 is TGCGCCAGCAGCCTTCGGGACAGGGGGCGAGATACG. Translation: CASSLRDRGRDT. The CDR3 in full is CASSLRDRGRDTQYF.

Regarding this clone: The sequenced fragment ends 3 residues before the CDR3 boundary, so the rest is inferred from the germline J gene. The genes are TRBV12-3 or TRBV12-4 and TRBJ2-2; D is unresolved. The CDR3 is 11 amino acids. The germline V and J ends were trimmed by 7 bases and 4 bases, with 4 bases remaining between them. The CDR3 DNA, read in part, is TGTGCCAGCACCTTCACCGGGGAG. Protein: CASTFTGE. The entire CDR3 sequence reads CASTFTGELFF.

On this clone: The CDR3 end lies 3 residues beyond the end of the read and is filled in from the germline J gene. The chain has TRBV5-1 and TRBJ1-4; tentative D call: TRBD1 (5 bases). CDR1 is SGHRS, CDR2 YFSETQ, per germline. The CDR3 extends over 14 amino acids. This chain's CDR3 is CASSLDGRGSPLFF. The part of the CDR3 DNA that was read is TGCGCCAGCAGCTTGGACGGCCGGGGGTCACCA.

With respect to this clone: The read ends 3 residues before the CDR3 terminus; that terminus is restored from the germline J gene. In the same sample, other DNA sequences code for this CDR3. The chain has TRBV20-1 and TRBJ1-3; D call uncertain. This CDR3 spans 16 amino acids. Germline values: CDR1 DFQATT, CDR2 SNEGSKA (reference sequence). The germline V and J ends were trimmed by 6 bases and 2 bases, with 20 bases remaining between them. The CDR3 is CSAETPNLAAGNTIYF. The CDR3 DNA, read in part, is TGCAGTGCAGAGACTCCCAACTTGGCAGCTGGAAACACC.

Remarks on this clone: The read stops 3 residues short of the end of the CDR3; the missing end is completed from the germline J gene. The J gene is TRBJ1-6, the V gene TRBV2, with D maybe TRBD1 (6 bases). The CDR3 sequence is 12 residues long. Germline assignment: CDR1 SNHLY and CDR2 FYNNEI. Trimming removed 7 bases at V and 8 bases at J, with 9 bases between. CDR3 residues: CASKGVDSPLHF. The covered CDR3 bases are TGTGCCAGCAAGGGGGTAGATTCACCC.

Remarks on this clone: Sequencing ends 3 residues short of the CDR3 end; the germline J gene provides the rest. J is TRBJ1-5 and V is TRBV6-2 or TRBV6-3; 7 nucleotides agree with TRBD1. Trimming removed 7 bases from V and 4 bases from J; junction bases left unmatched: 7. Germline values: CDR1 MNHEY, CDR2 SVGEGT. The CDR3 extends over 14 amino acids. CDR3 bases read: TGTGCCAGCATCGGGACAGATAGTAATCAGCCC. This codes for CASIGTDSNQP. The full-length CDR3 reads as CASIGTDSNQPQHF.

As to this clone: The read gets to within 3 residues of the CDR3 end, and the germline J gene fills in the rest. The chain recombines TRBV5-1 with TRBJ2-6, with 9 bases fitting TRBD1. Per the germline V gene, CDR1 is SGHRS and CDR2 is YFSETQ. This CDR3 region has 19 residues. With 4 bases clipped from V and 0 bases from J, the junction kept 11 bases outside the gene matches. The chain's CDR3 is CASSATGTGRYSGANVLTF. The sequenced CDR3 bases are TGCGCCAGCAGCGCCACCGGGACAGGGAGATACTCTGGGGCCAACGTC.

On this clone: The read ends 3 residues shy of where the CDR3 ends; the end is completed using the germline J gene. V usage is TRBV19 and J usage is TRBJ2-4; D is possibly TRBD2 (6 bases). CDR1 is LNHDA and CDR2 is SQIVND in the germline V gene (reference sequence). The CDR3 covers 15 residues. CDR3 bases read: TGTGCCAGTAGTATACCGGGACTTCTGAACTATGGT. Translated, it gives CASSIPGLLNYG. Given in full, the CDR3 is CASSIPGLLNYGQYF.

Remarks on this clone: The missing CDR3 end, 3 residues past where the read stops, is filled in from the germline J gene. The rearrangement uses TRBV7-2 and TRBJ2-4; 8 nucleotides line up with TRBD1. This CDR3 comprises 14 residues. Germline V CDR1 and CDR2: SGHTA, FQGNSA. CDR3 loop: CASSSWTGKETQYF. The part of the CDR3 DNA that was read is TGTGCCAGCAGCTCCTGGACAGGGAAGGAGACT.

To note about this clone: The CDR3 goes on 3 residues after the read ends, and that part is filled in from the germline J gene. The V and J genes are TRBV7-6 and TRBJ2-4; TRBD1 is a possible D gene (6 bases). The CDR3 consists of 14 residues. Looked up from germline, CDR1 is SGHVS and CDR2 is FNYEAQ. The DNA read from the CDR3 is TGTGCCAGCAGCTTAGTCAGGGGACAAGAGACT. This gives the protein CASSLVRGQET. The full CDR3 reads CASSLVRGQETQYF.

In the case of this clone: Read sequence stops 3 residues before the CDR3 end, and the germline J gene provides the missing end. This rearrangement joins TRBV5-1 to TRBJ2-5; D remains unclear. Per germline, CDR1 SGHRS and CDR2 YFSETQ. The V end lost 6 bases, the J end lost 3 bases, and 15 bases lay between the germline ends. The CDR3 length is 14 residues. The CDR3 bases that were read are TGCGCCAGCAACCTTGATTCCACAAAAGAGACC. This encodes CASNLDSTKET. The CDR3 reads in full as CASNLDSTKETQYF.

This clone ranks as medium-sized in terms of frequency. The read finishes 3 residues shy of the CDR3 end, and the germline J gene is used to complete it. The rearrangement uses TRBV6-4 and TRBJ2-3, with a tentative D call TRBD1 (5 bases). Trimming removed 6 bases at V and 1 base at J, with 17 bases between. The CDR3 has 16 residues. Germline V gene lookup returns CDR1 MRHNA and CDR2 SNTAGT. Incomplete CDR3 DNA: TGTGCCAGCAGAGTAGATCAGGGAAGTCGCACAGATACG. It yields the protein CASRVDQGSRTDT. The full CDR3 protein reads CASRVDQGSRTDTQYF.

To note about this clone: With the read ending 3 residues before the CDR3 end, the germline J gene is used to fill in that end. The chain links TRBV7-9 to TRBJ2-1; the match to TRBD1 covers 12 bases. The trim removed 5 bases at V and 9 bases at J, leaving 5 bases unmatched. The length of the CDR3 is 14 residues. From germline, CDR1 is SEHNR and CDR2 FQNEAQ (reference sequence). The CDR3 region is CASSRDRGQGEQFF. CDR3 DNA, as far as it was read: TGTGCCAGCAGCCGGGACAGGGGGCAGGGTGAG.

With regard to this clone: The junction departs from the called germline gene at one end, perhaps through a read error. The read halts 3 residues ahead of the CDR3 end, with the missing end drawn from the germline J gene. Other DNA sequences of this sample code for an identical CDR3. J is TRBJ1-3 and V is TRBV18, with D perhaps TRBD1 (5 bases). This CDR3 is built from 16 residues. Per the germline V gene, CDR1 is KGHSH and CDR2 is LQKENI. The DNA read from the CDR3 is TGTGCCAGCTCACCATACGACAGCTCTTCTGGAAACACT. Its translation is CASSPYDSSSGNT. In full, the CDR3 is CASSPYDSSSGNTIYF.

Of note for this clone: The CDR3 goes on 3 residues after the read ends, and that part is filled in from the germline J gene. The gene calls are TRBV19 and TRBJ2-4, with D possibly TRBD1 on 6 matching bases. The CDR3 extends over 13 amino acids. Germline V CDR1 and CDR2: LNHDA, SQIVND (reference sequence). The CDR3 bases that were read are TGTGCCAGTAGTGGTCAGGGGCAGTCTGGT. Encoded protein: CASSGQGQSG. The whole CDR3 is CASSGQGQSGQYF.

This clone is called medium-sized based on its frequency. The CDR3 end falls 3 residues outside the read, so it is completed with the germline J gene. V is TRBV5-6 and J is TRBJ2-4; D unresolved. V was pared by 2 bases and J by 3 bases, with 9 bases between. Germline CDR1 is SGHDT and CDR2 is YYEEEE. The CDR3 has 14 amino acids. The CDR3: CASSLGPDKNIQYF. The CDR3 DNA, read in part, is TGTGCCAGCAGCTTAGGGCCAGACAAAAACATT.